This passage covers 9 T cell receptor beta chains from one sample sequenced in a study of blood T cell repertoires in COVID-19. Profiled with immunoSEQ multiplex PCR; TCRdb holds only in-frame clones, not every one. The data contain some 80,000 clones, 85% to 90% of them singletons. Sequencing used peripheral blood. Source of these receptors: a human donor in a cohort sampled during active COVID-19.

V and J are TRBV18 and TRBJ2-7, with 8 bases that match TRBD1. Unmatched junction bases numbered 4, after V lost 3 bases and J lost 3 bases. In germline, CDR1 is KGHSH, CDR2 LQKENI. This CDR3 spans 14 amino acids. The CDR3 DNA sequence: TGTGCCAGCTCACCGGGTACAGGGGGCTACGAGCAGTACTTC. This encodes CASSPGTGGYEQYF.

In nucleotides, the CDR3 is TGTGCCACCAGCAGAGAAACATTAATTCAAGAGACCCAGTACTTC. It yields the protein CATSRETLIQETQYF. This chain joins TRBV15 and TRBJ2-5; D not certain. Trimming stripped 0 bases from V and 2 bases from J, with 10 bases between. This CDR3 region has 15 residues. Germline V gene sequence: CDR1 LNHNV, CDR2 YYDKDF (reference sequence).

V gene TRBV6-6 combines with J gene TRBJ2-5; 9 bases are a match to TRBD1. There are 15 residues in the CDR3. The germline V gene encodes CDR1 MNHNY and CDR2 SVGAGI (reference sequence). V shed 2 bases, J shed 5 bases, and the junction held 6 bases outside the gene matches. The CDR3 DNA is TGTGCCAGCAGTTACGGGGGACAGGGCTGGGAGACCCAGTACTTC. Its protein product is CASSYGGQGWETQYF.

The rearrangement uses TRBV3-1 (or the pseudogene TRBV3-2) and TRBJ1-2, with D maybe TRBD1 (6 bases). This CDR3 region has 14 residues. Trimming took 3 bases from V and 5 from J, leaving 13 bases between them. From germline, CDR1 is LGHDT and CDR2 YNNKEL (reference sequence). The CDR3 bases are TGTGCCAGCAGCCATTCTGACAGGTTTTATGGCTACACCTTC. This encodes CASSHSDRFYGYTF.

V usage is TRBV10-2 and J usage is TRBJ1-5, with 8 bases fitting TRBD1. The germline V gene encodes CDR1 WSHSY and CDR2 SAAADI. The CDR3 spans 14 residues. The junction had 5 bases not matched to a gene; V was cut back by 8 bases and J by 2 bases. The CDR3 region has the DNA TGCGCCAGCCACAGGGGGGGTGGCAATCAGCCCCAGCATTTT. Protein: CASHRGGGNQPQHF.

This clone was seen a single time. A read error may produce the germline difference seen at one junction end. In nucleotides, the CDR3 is TGTGCCAGCGGCCAAACTTTAGCGGGCGGGGCTTCCACAGATATGCAGTATTTT. Residues: CASGQTLAGGASTDMQYF. The chain carries TRBV9 and TRBJ2-3, with TRBD2 matching 7 bases. CDR1 is SGDLS and CDR2 is YYNGEE in the germline V gene. The CDR3 spans 18 residues.

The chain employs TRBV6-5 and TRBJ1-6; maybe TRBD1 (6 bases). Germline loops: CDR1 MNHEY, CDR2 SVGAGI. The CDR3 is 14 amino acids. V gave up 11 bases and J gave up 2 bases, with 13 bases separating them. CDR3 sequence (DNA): TGTGCCGAGGGGGAGGGCGCCTATAATTCACCCCTCCACTTT. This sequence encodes CAEGEGAYNSPLHF.

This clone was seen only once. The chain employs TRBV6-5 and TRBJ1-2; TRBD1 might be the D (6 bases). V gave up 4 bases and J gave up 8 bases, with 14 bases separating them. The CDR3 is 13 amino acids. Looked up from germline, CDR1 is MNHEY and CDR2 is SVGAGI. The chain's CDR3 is CASSSTGQLGYTF. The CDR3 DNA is TGTGCCAGCAGTTCGACAGGACAACTGGGCTACACCTTC.

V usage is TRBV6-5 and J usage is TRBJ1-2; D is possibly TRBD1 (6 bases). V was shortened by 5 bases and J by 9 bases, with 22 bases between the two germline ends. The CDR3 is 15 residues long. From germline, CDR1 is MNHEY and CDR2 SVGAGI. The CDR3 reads CASSPSRGAKRSYTF. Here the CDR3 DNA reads TGTGCCAGCAGTCCCTCACGGGGGGCGAAACGGAGCTACACCTTC.